The next 9 T cell receptor beta chains were all read from a single sample in a study of early T cells in non-severe SARS-CoV-2 infection (dated by TCRdb to the early 2020s). The method behind the library was 5' RACE. This sample was sequenced with a NextSeq 500. In-frame beta chains were kept once TCRdb had trimmed the public reads at Q25 with fastp and called clones with MiXCR. All rows with the same CDR3 protein become a single entry with the most common DNA and genes. This sample lists 60,000 to 75,000 distinct CDR3 sequences; 3.5% to 6% were detected once. The biggest ten clones account for roughly 3.6% of the sample. The material was whole blood, obtained at baseline. All receptors come from an adult who was a healthcare worker with PCR-confirmed SARS-CoV-2 infection or an uninfected control (not recorded which). The donor label of this sample is uncertain.

This clonotype was counted ten times or more. V is TRBV20-1 and J is TRBJ1-4; D is uncertain. This CDR3 spans 13 amino acids. Germline V gene sequence: CDR1 DFQATT, CDR2 SNEGSKA (reference sequence). V was clipped by 7 bases and J by 3 bases, with 12 bases between them. The CDR3 loop is CSGETSANEKLFF. The CDR3 coding sequence is TGCAGTGGGGAGACATCGGCTAATGAAAAACTGTTTTTT.

This clonotype was seen at least ten times. This chain connects TRBV6-5 to TRBJ1-4; a weak D match, TRBD1 (5 bases). Germline lookup yields CDR1 MNHEY and CDR2 SVGAGI. The CDR3 spans 13 residues. Trimming removed 9 bases from V and 7 bases from J, with 15 bases in between. The CDR3 here is CASASGRSEKLFF. The CDR3 coding sequence is TGTGCCAGTGCCTCAGGGCGCAGTGAAAAACTGTTTTTT.

This clonotype showed up many times. The rearrangement joins TRBV20-1 to TRBJ2-1; tentatively, D is TRBD1 or TRBD2 (5 bases each). V lost 6 bases, J lost 6 bases, and 18 bases lay in between. Germline lookup yields CDR1 DFQATT and CDR2 SNEGSKA (reference sequence). The CDR3 is made up of 14 amino acids. CDR3 sequence reads: CSARRDGQSNEQFF. For the CDR3, the DNA is TGCAGTGCCCGCCGGGACGGACAAAGCAATGAGCAGTTCTTC.

This clonotype was picked up many times. Written as DNA, the CDR3 is TGTGCCAGCAGTTTCCGTAGGGGTACCGGGGAGCTGTTTTTT. The encoded protein is CASSFRRGTGELFF. The gene calls are TRBV6-5 and TRBJ2-2; TRBD1 might be the D (5 bases). V dropped 4 bases and J dropped 5 bases, with 11 bases sitting between them. CDR3 size: 14 residues. Germline values: CDR1 MNHEY, CDR2 SVGAGI.

This clonotype was counted only a few times. V usage is TRBV6-6 and J usage is TRBJ2-4; 10 bases are shared with TRBD2. CDR3 length: 21 residues. CDR1 and CDR2 (germline): MNHNY, SVGAGI (reference sequence). Germline trimming cut 0 bases from V and 1 base from J; bases unmatched to any gene: 15. The CDR3 sequence is CASSYSGLAGASYSAKNIQYF. The CDR3 bases are TGTGCCAGCAGTTACTCGGGGCTAGCGGGGGCCTCGTATAGCGCCAAAAACATTCAGTACTTC.

Ten or more counts support this clonotype. This chain joins TRBV24-1 and TRBJ2-1; D is uncertain. The V gene's germline CDR1 is KGHDR and CDR2 SFDVKD. This CDR3 region has 14 residues. V shed 4 bases and J shed 5 bases, with 11 bases lying between them. The CDR3 DNA reads TGTGCCACCAGTGAGTCTAATTTTGACAATGAGCAGTTCTTC. It specifies CATSESNFDNEQFF.

This clonotype was observed a few times. The chain recombines TRBV10-3 with TRBJ1-1; D unclear. The ends were cut back, 1 base at V and 10 bases at J, with 13 bases in the middle. Germline V CDR1 and CDR2: ENHRY, SYGVKD. The CDR3 runs 13 residues. DNA for the CDR3: TGTGCCATCAGTGAGTTTGAGGAAATGGGAGCTTTCTTT. Protein: CAISEFEEMGAFF.

The table lists this clonotype with many counts. The chain combines TRBV18 with TRBJ1-2; D gene unclear. V was pared by 4 bases and J by 7 bases, with 19 bases between. The CDR3 covers 15 residues. The V gene's germline CDR1 is KGHSH and CDR2 LQKENI. CDR3 in amino acids: CASSLDGVENGGYTF. In DNA, the CDR3 is TGTGCCAGCTCACTCGACGGGGTGGAGAACGGTGGCTACACCTTC.

This chain uses TRBV7-2 with TRBJ2-7; maybe TRBD1 (6 bases). The CDR3 runs 13 residues. Germline CDR1 is SGHTA and CDR2 is FQGNSA. V shed 4 bases and J shed 5 bases, with 12 bases lying between them. CDR3 amino acids: CASSYVQGNEQYF. CDR3 coding DNA: TGTGCCAGCAGCTACGTGCAGGGGAACGAGCAGTACTTC.